The next 21 T cell receptor beta chains were all read from a single sample in a study of T cell clonality in common variable immunodeficiency. The study's findings and limits: Reportedly, TCR beta sequences from common variable immunodeficiency showed fewer deletions and N-nucleotide insertions.

No antigens are known for them. This table comes from immunoSEQ multiplex PCR, and its TCRdb copy is limited to in-frame clones, with some not included. This sample carries roughly 42,000 clones, none of them present only once. Sequenced material: peripheral blood mononuclear cells. The receptors originated from a human donor with common variable immunodeficiency.

This clone was seen at least ten times. Sequencing ends 3 residues short of the CDR3 end; the germline J gene provides the rest. V usage is TRBV7-2 and J usage is TRBJ2-1, with TRBD1 matching over 10 bases. CDR3 size: 13 residues. V lost 6 bases, J lost 9 bases, and 5 bases stayed unmatched. Germline V gives CDR1 SGHTA, CDR2 FQGNSA. The CDR3 DNA, read in part, is TGTGCCAGCAGACCGACAGGGGGCGGTGAG. Its translation is CASRPTGGGE. The CDR3 reads in full as CASRPTGGGEQFF.

This clone was seen more than once but under ten times. The observed sequence ends 3 residues before the CDR3 terminus, with the missing tail filled in from the germline J gene. This chain links TRBV5-1 with TRBJ2-7; no firm D call. This CDR3 spans 13 amino acids. The germline CDR1 and CDR2 sequences are SGHRS and YFSETQ. V lost 0 bases to trimming and J lost 2 bases, with 6 bases between them. The CDR3 is CASSLDSTYEQYF. Partial CDR3 DNA: TGCGCCAGCAGCTTGGACAGCACCTACGAG.

Remarks on this clone: Coverage ceases 3 residues before the CDR3 finishes, and the germline J gene fills in the end. The J gene is TRBJ2-7, the V gene TRBV7-2; TRBD2 is a possible D gene (5 bases). The CDR3 has 13 amino acids. CDR1 and CDR2 from the germline V gene are SGHTA and FQGNSA. Trimming left V 4 bases short and J 4 bases short, with 11 bases between. The chain's CDR3 is CASSWTQEYEQYF. The CDR3 bases that were read are TGTGCCAGCAGCTGGACTCAGGAGTACGAG.

This clone was recorded at least ten times. The CDR3 end lies 3 residues beyond the end of the read and is filled in from the germline J gene. This chain connects TRBV12-3 or TRBV12-4 to TRBJ2-7, with 9 bases that match TRBD1. The CDR3 runs to 16 residues. The J segment lost 1 base and the V segment lost 5 bases, leaving 9 bases of the junction unmatched. The CDR3 DNA, read in part, is TGTGCCAGCAGTGACCTAACAGGGGGCGCTTCCTACGAG. It is translated as CASSDLTGGASYE. The entire CDR3 protein is CASSDLTGGASYEQYF.

This clone was seen repeatedly, ten times or more. The sequenced fragment ends 3 residues before the CDR3 boundary, so the rest is inferred from the germline J gene. The chain links TRBV19 to TRBJ2-3; D gene uncertain. The CDR3 is made up of 15 amino acids. The ends were cut back, 4 bases at V and 4 bases at J, with 15 bases in the middle. Germline V gene sequence: CDR1 LNHDA, CDR2 SQIVND (reference sequence). The CDR3 sequence is CASSKGQLPADTQYF. Incomplete CDR3 DNA: TGTGCCAGTAGTAAGGGCCAATTGCCGGCAGATACG.

This clone occurred many times. The CDR3 goes on 3 residues after the read ends, and that part is filled in from the germline J gene. This rearrangement joins TRBV19 to TRBJ2-7; TRBD1 aligns across 8 bases. The V segment lost 3 bases and the J segment 2 bases; nucleotides outside the gene matches: 9. The CDR3 spans 16 residues. CDR1 is LNHDA and CDR2 is SQIVND in the germline V gene (reference sequence). Incomplete CDR3 DNA: TGTGCCAGTAGTATGTCCGGACAGGGATTCCCCTACGAG. Protein sequence: CASSMSGQGFPYE. The CDR3 in its entirety is CASSMSGQGFPYEQYF.

This clone was seen repeatedly, ten times or more. The read ends 3 residues before the CDR3 terminus; that terminus is restored from the germline J gene. V is TRBV19 and J is TRBJ1-5, with 8 bases aligning to TRBD1. V was clipped by 3 bases and J by 3 bases; unmatched bases: 10. The germline gives CDR1 LNHDA, CDR2 SQIVND (reference sequence). The CDR3 is 17 amino acids. The CDR3 sequence: CASSIGWTGRYNQPQHF. The CDR3 DNA, read in part, is TGTGCCAGTAGTATTGGGTGGACAGGGCGTTACAATCAGCCC.

Notes on this clone: The read ends 3 residues shy of where the CDR3 ends; the end is completed using the germline J gene. The chain recombines TRBV7-9 with TRBJ2-7, with 8 bases lining up with TRBD1. This CDR3 has 12 residues. The germline CDR1 and CDR2 sequences are SEHNR and FQNEAQ (reference sequence). Trimming took 8 bases from V and 6 from J; bases not matched to a gene: 6. The CDR3 protein is CASQTGAGEQYF. The sequenced part of the CDR3 DNA is TGTGCCAGCCAGACAGGGGCGGGCGAG.

In this sample, this clone turned up many times. The read comes to an end 3 residues before the CDR3 does, leaving the germline J gene to fill in the end. The chain joins TRBV19 to TRBJ2-3, with 12 bases lining up with TRBD1. Germline trimming cut 8 bases from V and 1 base from J; bases unmatched to any gene: 1. CDR1 LNHDA and CDR2 SQIVND come from the germline V gene (reference sequence). The CDR3 is made up of 14 amino acids. CDR3 DNA, as far as it was read: TGTGCCAGTGGGACAGGGGGCCGCACAGATACG. Protein: CASGTGGRTDT. From start to end, the CDR3 is CASGTGGRTDTQYF.

On this clone: The DNA ends 3 residues before the CDR3 does, and the rest of the CDR3 is filled in from the germline J gene. This chain joins TRBV5-1 and TRBJ2-5, with 14 positions matching TRBD2. Trimming cost V 4 bases and J 5 bases; bases outside gene matches: 7. Germline CDR1 SGHRS, CDR2 YFSETQ. The CDR3 covers 16 residues. The DNA read from the CDR3 is TGCGCCAGCAGCATGGGACTAGCGGGAGTAGGGGAGACC. It translates to CASSMGLAGVGET. In full, the CDR3 is CASSMGLAGVGETQYF.

To note about this clone: The CDR3 goes on 3 residues after the read ends, and that part is filled in from the germline J gene. The chain employs TRBV19 and TRBJ2-7; TRBD2 aligns across 7 bases. In germline, CDR1 is LNHDA, CDR2 SQIVND (reference sequence). With 2 bases clipped from V and 0 bases from J, the junction kept 4 bases outside the gene matches. The CDR3 runs to 15 residues. The CDR3 loop reads CASSIPGLNSYEQYF. CDR3 DNA, as far as it was read: TGTGCCAGTAGTATACCGGGACTAAACTCCTACGAG.

As to this clone: The DNA ends 3 residues before the CDR3 does, and the rest of the CDR3 is filled in from the germline J gene. This chain connects TRBV5-1 to TRBJ2-1; 9 positions agree with TRBD1. The V gene end was trimmed by 0 bases and the J gene end by 3 bases; junction bases not matched to a gene: 7. CDR3 size: 17 residues. Per the germline V gene, CDR1 is SGHRS and CDR2 is YFSETQ. The chain's CDR3 is CASSLATGGLFYNEQFF. CDR3 bases read: TGCGCCAGCAGCTTGGCCACAGGGGGCCTTTTCTACAATGAG.

This clone was counted ten times or more. The read is 3 residues too short to cover the CDR3 end, so that end is filled in from the germline J gene. The V and J genes are TRBV29-1 and TRBJ1-2; D not certain. V shed 2 bases and J shed 2 bases, with 3 bases lying between them. CDR1 and CDR2 from the germline V gene are SQVTM and ANQGSEA. The CDR3 loop spans 11 amino acids. The DNA read from the CDR3 is TGCAGCGTTGAACAGAACTATGGC. It is translated as CSVEQNYG. The entire CDR3 is CSVEQNYGYTF.

In this sample, this clone turned up many times. From the germline J gene comes the end of the CDR3, since the read stops 3 residues before it. This rearrangement joins TRBV20-1 to TRBJ2-5; TRBD2 matches 10 bases. This CDR3 is 15 amino acids long. CDR1 DFQATT and CDR2 SNEGSKA come from the germline V gene (reference sequence). The trim removed 1 base at V and 7 bases at J, leaving 9 bases unmatched. CDR3 protein: CSARAKAGGLATQYF. CDR3 bases read: TGCAGTGCTAGAGCAAAAGCGGGGGGGCTTGCGACC.

The sequenced part of the CDR3 DNA is TGTGCCAGTAGTCGGGACACGAACACTGAA. It yields the protein CASSRDTNTE. The CDR3 as a whole reads CASSRDTNTEAFF. This sequence joins TRBV19 and TRBJ1-1, with D possibly matching TRBD1 (6 bases). The observed sequence ends 3 residues before the CDR3 terminus, with the missing tail filled in from the germline J gene. The CDR3 consists of 13 residues. Germline V gene sequence: CDR1 LNHDA, CDR2 SQIVND (reference sequence). Trimming removed 5 bases from V and 1 base from J, with 8 bases in between.

This clone has more than one count but fewer than ten. Incomplete CDR3 DNA: TGTGCCAGCAGCCGGAGACTAGAAGGCAATGAG. This gives the protein CASSRRLEGNE. The CDR3, in full, reads CASSRRLEGNEQFF. The chain employs TRBV6-2 or TRBV6-3 and TRBJ2-1, with D tentatively TRBD2 (6 bases). The read falls 3 residues short of the CDR3 end, and the missing part is taken from the germline J gene. CDR3 length: 14 residues. V lost 6 bases, J lost 6 bases, and 15 bases lay in between. The germline CDR1 and CDR2 sequences are MNHEY and SVGEGT.

This clone was recorded at least ten times. The CDR3 extends 3 residues past the end of the read, so its final part is completed from the germline J gene. The rearrangement links TRBV29-1 to TRBJ1-4, with TRBD1 identical over 7 bases. The germline gives CDR1 SQVTM, CDR2 ANQGSEA. The CDR3 runs 16 residues. With 7 bases clipped from V and 6 bases from J, the junction kept 17 bases outside the gene matches. Partial CDR3 DNA: TGCAGCGCTTCCTACCTTACTGGCAGGGGGGATGAAAAA. This codes for CSASYLTGRGDEK. The whole CDR3 is CSASYLTGRGDEKLFF.

This clone was counted at least ten times. The read ends 3 residues early relative to the CDR3; the germline J gene fills the gap. This sequence joins TRBV5-1 and TRBJ2-5; the D gene is possibly TRBD1 (5 bases). Germline CDR1 and CDR2: SGHRS and YFSETQ. CDR3 length: 14 amino acids. Trimming stripped 0 bases from V and 1 base from J, with 7 bases between. The CDR3 sequence: CASSLDRSQETQYF. The part of the CDR3 DNA that was read is TGCGCCAGCAGCTTGGACAGGTCCCAAGAGACC.

This clone has ten or more counts. The missing CDR3 end, 3 residues past where the read stops, is filled in from the germline J gene. This rearrangement joins TRBV30 to TRBJ1-1; a weak D match, TRBD1 (6 bases). The CDR3 length is 13 residues. CDR1 is GTSNPN, CDR2 SVGIG, per germline (reference sequence). Trimming shortened V by 3 bases and J by 2 bases, and 10 bases separated the two germline ends. The CDR3 sequence is CAWRGRGNTEAFF. The CDR3 bases that were read are TGTGCCTGGAGGGGCAGGGGCAACACTGAA. The whole variable domain, filled in from reference TRBV30 and TRBJ1-1, reads SQTIHQWPATLVQPVGSPLSLECTVEGTSNPNLYWYRQAAGRGLQLLFYSVGIGQISSEVPQNLSASRPQDRQFILSSKKLLLSDSGFYLCAWRGRGNTEAFFGQGTRLTVV.

This clone was counted many times. The read is 3 residues too short to cover the CDR3 end, so that end is filled in from the germline J gene. The rearrangement joins TRBV30 to TRBJ1-6, with TRBD1 matching over 11 bases. The V and J ends lost 3 bases and 10 bases, in that order; junction bases with no gene match: 5. Germline CDR1 and CDR2: GTSNPN and SVGIG (reference sequence). CDR3 length: 14 residues. CDR3: CAWSGQGASSPLHF. The sequenced part of the CDR3 DNA is TGTGCCTGGAGCGGACAGGGGGCAAGCTCACCC.

This clone showed up just a few times. The observed sequence ends 3 residues before the CDR3 terminus, with the missing tail filled in from the germline J gene. The chain employs TRBV7-9 and TRBJ1-1, with a tentative D call TRBD1 (6 bases). This CDR3 has 14 residues. Germline CDR1 SEHNR, CDR2 FQNEAQ (reference sequence). The V gene lost 5 bases and the J gene lost 2 bases, with 12 bases spanning the gap. The CDR3 spells CASSGQQGNTEAFF. The CDR3 bases that were read are TGTGCCAGCAGCGGACAGCAGGGTAACACTGAA.